The clone carrying this T cell receptor beta chain was detected many times. What it binds is unknown. Library preparation for TCR beta used quantitative 5'-RACE with molecular barcodes. MiXCR, applied by TCRdb to the 5' RACE reads, yields one record per CDR3 protein. Of hundreds of thousands of distinct CDR3 sequences in the sample, roughly 12% were seen once. This specimen comes from a study of CD8 T cells in ankylosing spondylitis. This CDR3 is 14 amino acids long. V dropped 0 bases and J dropped 2 bases, with 8 bases sitting between them. CDR1 and CDR2 from the germline V gene are MNHEY and SVGEGT. Study-level points and caveats: Previous work reported some of these motif variants in the synovial fluid and blood of reactive arthritis. Disease-linked clones reportedly showed significant enrichment in matched ankylosing spondylitis synovial fluid. For ankylosing spondylitis blood, a TCR beta motif of 7 or 8 highly homologous variants appeared characteristic.

The receptor's source is a male donor with ankylosing spondylitis. V and J are TRBV6-2 or TRBV6-3 and TRBJ2-7; possibly TRBD2 for D (6 bases). The sample consisted of blood, either unsorted or a sorted T cell fraction (not recorded which). In DNA, the CDR3 is TGTGCCAGCAGTTACTCGGCGGGAACCTACGAGCAGTACTTC. It yields the protein CASSYSAGTYEQYF.